This TCR beta chain was sequenced in a study of blood T cell repertoires in COVID-19. The overall study: Samples of COVID-19 (acute and convalescent) were obtained from the United States, Italy and Spain. From T cells, B-cell-depleted T cells, or PBMCs came the material, which was cDNA or gDNA.

Original methodology: Using reference gene primer amplification, nucleated cell counts were estimated. The repertoire was sequenced with immunoSEQ multiplex PCR; TCRdb's copy has only in-frame clones and lacks some. V and J calls plus clone size are reproduced from that table; the DNA served to infer D and trimming. The table includes just under 80,000 clones, around 84% detected once. V lost 3 bases, J lost 4 bases, and 17 bases lay in between. The CDR3 is 16 residues long. From germline, CDR1 is SGHDT and CDR2 YYEEEE. This TCR derives from an older woman with acute or convalescent COVID-19. This chain links TRBV5-6 with TRBJ1-5; perhaps TRBD1 as D (5 bases). Source material: peripheral blood. CDR3 loop: CASSSWGGHTNQPQHF. As DNA, the CDR3 is TGTGCCAGCAGCTCCTGGGGCGGACACACAAATCAGCCCCAGCATTTT.